The clone carrying this T cell receptor beta chain showed up just a few times. Methods used by the authors: Estimated nucleated cell counts came from reference gene primer amplification. Profiling relied on immunoSEQ multiplex PCR, and the TCRdb table lists in-frame clones only, not all of them. V and J calls and clone size are those listed in that table; D and trimming were worked out from the DNA. The sample has about 310,000 clones; around 87% are singletons. This sample was taken from a study of blood T cell repertoires in COVID-19. Overall study: Spain, Italy and the United States supplied samples that represented acute and convalescent COVID-19. In each case, the material was cDNA or gDNA derived from T cells, B-cell-depleted T cells, or PBMCs.

This clonotype was obtained from a woman between 50 and 59 years old who had recovered from COVID-19. Sample: peripheral blood.

CDR3 sequence reads: CASSERVYGYTF. The CDR3 region has the DNA TGTGCCAGCAGTGAACGAGTCTATGGCTACACCTTC. V is TRBV2 and J is TRBJ1-2; D unresolved. Germline CDR1 and CDR2: SNHLY and FYNNEI. V lost 2 bases, J lost 4 bases, and 5 bases lay in between. The CDR3 length is 12 residues.